This T cell receptor beta chain was observed in a study of T cell responses to AZD1222 COVID-19 vaccine. Clones were sequenced by immunoSEQ multiplex PCR, and TCRdb holds only the in-frame ones, with some missing. The sample carries 100,000 to 150,000 clones, roughly 91% recorded once. Germline CDR1 and CDR2: SGHNT and YYREEE (reference sequence). With 4 bases clipped from V and 4 bases from J, the junction kept 15 bases outside the gene matches. The CDR3 is 18 amino acids. The TCR comes from an adult who received the AZD1222 COVID-19 vaccine. The rearrangement joins TRBV5-4 to TRBJ1-2; 11 nucleotides match TRBD1. This specimen was peripheral blood, taken 28 days after the second AZD1222 dose. CDR3 loop: CASSTHRGTGGVGYGYTF. The CDR3 region has the DNA TGTGCCAGCAGCACCCACCGGGGGACAGGGGGAGTTGGCTATGGCTACACCTTC.